These 9 T cell receptor beta chains originate from one sample sequenced in a study of blood T cell repertoires in COVID-19 (TCRdb year 2020). Library preparation used the immunoSEQ multiplex PCR assay. TCRdb provides this immuneACCESS table in a form limited to in-frame rearrangements. Some clones are lacking; in checked studies, under half of them reflect an unresolved V gene, and why the rest are absent is not known. The sample table lists about 63,000 clones, 70% to 90% of them with a count of one. The ten largest clones capture about 3.8% of the sample. The sequencing sample was made of PBMCs or T cells enriched from blood (not recorded which). All receptors come from a woman aged 40 to 55 with acute COVID-19.

This sequence joins TRBV9 and TRBJ2-5; the match to TRBD2 covers 11 bases. The V and J ends lost 0 bases and 5 bases, in that order; junction bases with no gene match: 9. CDR1 is SGDLS and CDR2 is YYNGEE in the germline V gene. This CDR3 is 17 amino acids long. CDR3 bases: TGTGCCAGCAGCGTAGATACTAGCGGGAGAGGTGCGGAGACCCAGTACTTC. Amino acids: CASSVDTSGRGAETQYF.

This chain links TRBV19 with TRBJ1-5; tentatively, D is TRBD1 (5 bases). Germline values: CDR1 LNHDA, CDR2 SQIVND (reference sequence). The CDR3 totals 16 residues. V lost 7 bases, J lost 5 bases, and 21 bases lay in between. CDR3 in amino acids: CASKLGQRLSDQPQHF. CDR3 nucleotides: TGTGCCAGTAAGTTGGGGCAGCGATTATCCGATCAGCCCCAGCATTTT.

This clone was counted once. V usage is TRBV27 and J usage is TRBJ2-7, with TRBD2 identical over 16 bases. Germline loops: CDR1 MNHEY, CDR2 SMNVEV (reference sequence). The trim removed 6 bases at V and 0 bases at J, leaving 8 bases unmatched. CDR3 length: 18 residues. CDR3 residues: CASSTGLAGGSFSYEQYF. CDR3 nucleotides: TGTGCCAGCAGCACGGGACTAGCGGGAGGGTCCTTCTCCTACGAGCAGTACTTC.

The chain carries TRBV9 and TRBJ2-5; 11 nucleotides align to TRBD2. CDR1 is SGDLS and CDR2 is YYNGEE in the germline V gene. With V trimmed by 2 bases and J by 5 bases, 8 bases remained unmatched. The CDR3 is 16 amino acids. The chain's CDR3 is CASSVGTSGKGETQYF. DNA for the CDR3: TGTGCCAGCAGCGTTGGGACTAGCGGAAAGGGGGAGACCCAGTACTTC.

The chain carries TRBV3-1 (or the pseudogene TRBV3-2) and TRBJ1-2; D is undetermined. The CDR3 runs to 12 residues. The germline CDR1 and CDR2 sequences are LGHDT and YNNKEL (reference sequence). The V gene lost 1 base and the J gene lost 5 bases, with 5 bases spanning the gap. CDR3 protein: CASSQGQYGYTF. The CDR3 nucleotides are TGTGCCAGCAGCCAAGGCCAGTATGGCTACACCTTC.

The chain couples TRBV9 to TRBJ1-3, with D perhaps TRBD1 (6 bases). The CDR3 covers 16 residues. Trimming stripped 4 bases from V and 2 bases from J, with 16 bases between. Germline V gene lookup returns CDR1 SGDLS and CDR2 YYNGEE. The CDR3, as DNA: TGTGCCAGCAGCCCTAGCCGCAGGGGAACTGGAAACACCATATATTTT. This sequence encodes CASSPSRRGTGNTIYF.

The J gene is TRBJ1-4, the V gene TRBV9, with 9 bases aligning to TRBD1. Germline assignment: CDR1 SGDLS and CDR2 YYNGEE. The CDR3 is 16 residues long. Unmatched junction bases numbered 14, after V lost 4 bases and J lost 10 bases. The CDR3 protein is CASSSPGQGKRGKLFF. In nucleotides, the CDR3 is TGTGCCAGCAGCTCACCGGGACAGGGCAAAAGGGGAAAACTGTTTTTT.

The genes are TRBV9 and TRBJ2-1; D not certain. The V and J ends lost 4 bases and 13 bases respectively, with 15 bases between them. The CDR3 is 12 residues long. Germline V gives CDR1 SGDLS, CDR2 YYNGEE. CDR3 sequence: CASSPNSGNQFF. Written as DNA, the CDR3 is TGTGCCAGCAGCCCCAATTCCGGTAATCAGTTCTTC.

This clone has just a few counts. The rearrangement uses TRBV7-3 and TRBJ2-2; D not certain. Trimming pared 1 base from V and 4 bases from J, leaving 4 bases between. Germline-derived CDR1 and CDR2 are SGHTA and FQGTGA. The CDR3 runs to 13 residues. As DNA, the CDR3 is TGTGCCAGCAGCTTAAGAGGCACCGGGGAGCTGTTTTTT. It translates to CASSLRGTGELFF.